This T cell receptor beta chain was sequenced during a study of blood T cell repertoires in COVID-19 (dated by TCRdb to the early 2020s). For the wider study: The collaborator samples originated in the United States, Italy and Spain and spanned the acute and convalescent phases of COVID-19. The material from the prospective study consisted of cDNA or gDNA derived from T cells, B-cell-depleted T cells, or PBMCs. Subjects who had been exposed to COVID-19, were actively infected with it, or had recovered from it provided the deeply sampled blood TCRbeta repertoires that made up the dataset. A freely available public database, intended as a resource for researchers studying the immune response to SARS-CoV-2, is where the repertoires were released. The samples were drawn from two sources: the first 160 participants of the ongoing ImmuneRACE study, and 1,254 subjects contributed by 6 global collaborators. A de-identified subject ID, COVID-19 status, age in years and sex were almost always included in the sample metadata. HLA class I and class II types, where available, came from metadata supplied by the sample provider rather than from assay-based typing. The paper as a whole reports these results and caveats: Clinical and demographic metadata were provided uncurated, with the amount varying by source and participant.

TCRbeta CDR3 regions were amplified from genomic DNA by means of the immunoSEQ Assay, a bias-controlled multiplex PCR. The study's processing was this. Nucleated cell counts per sample were estimated from amplification of reference gene primers within the assay. To quantify the absolute abundance of each unique TCRbeta CDR3 rearrangement, sequence reads were collapsed and filtered. For each sample, productive Simpson clonality was calculated as the square root of Simpson's diversity index over productive rearrangements. TCRdb holds this immuneACCESS table with in-frame rearrangements only. Some clones are missing; in checked studies, unresolved V genes explain under half, and the rest has no known cause. That table supplies the V and J calls and clone size; D and trimming were determined from the DNA. This sample is represented by roughly 330,000 clones; more than 75% of them were singletons. Around 1.5% of the sample belongs to the ten largest clones.

On this clone: The clone's antigen remains unknown. It has no much larger one-base neighbor in the sample; base qualities were not kept.

Each collaborating institution followed its own protocols to collect whole blood in K2EDTA tubes. For TCRbeta analysis, collaborators shipped samples in one of three forms: frozen whole blood, isolated PBMCs, or DNA extracted from either of those sample types. As encoded in the germline V gene (reference sequence), CDR1 is MNHEY while CDR2 is SMNVEV. The V end gives up 4 bases and the J end 6 bases, leaving 8 bases in the junction not matched to a gene. The CDR3 covers 15 residues, taking in both the cysteine and the phenylalanine. Only the CDR3 DNA is retained, 45 bases long and in frame from the first base.

Sequenced: peripheral blood. The chain employs TRBV27 and TRBJ2-2; 7 bases in the middle match TRBD2. This sequence originates from a woman aged 45-65 years with acute or convalescent COVID-19. DNA sequence: TGTGCCAGCAGTTGGACTAGTAGGAGGTCCGGGGAGCTGTTTTTT. Protein translation: CASSWTSRRSGELFF.